This entry is about one T cell receptor (beta chain). What it recognizes is unknown. The sample originates from a study of cytomegalovirus exposure and HLA in healthy donors. Study overall: A previous analysis identified more than 100 million unique TCR beta sequences derived from roughly 180 million T cells. For the 300 to 400 genotyped donors, more than 80% fell within the Caucasian-associated ancestry cluster.

The PCR had 60 Vbeta and 13 Jbeta primers. The data were produced by immunoSEQ multiplex PCR, yet TCRdb's version contains in-frame clones alone and is incomplete. The sample gives fewer than 40,000 clones, about two thirds of which show up once; about 9.5% is in the top ten. This CDR3 contains 15 residues. Germline CDR1 is LNHNV and CDR2 is YYDKDF (reference sequence). V shed 0 bases and J shed 0 bases, with 6 bases lying between them. Broader study findings: Both high specificity and high sensitivity reportedly marked the classifier's diagnosis of cytomegalovirus status. With DRB1 most and HLA-C fewest, TCR association rates differed between HLA loci in a later analysis.

This receptor was obtained from a man aged 35 to 55 in good health and CMV-seropositive. The chain couples TRBV15 to TRBJ1-5; D gene unclear. The sample comprised PBMCs. CDR3 loop: CATSRDRNSNQPQHF. The DNA for the CDR3 is TGTGCCACCAGCAGAGACAGGAATAGCAATCAGCCCCAGCATTTT.